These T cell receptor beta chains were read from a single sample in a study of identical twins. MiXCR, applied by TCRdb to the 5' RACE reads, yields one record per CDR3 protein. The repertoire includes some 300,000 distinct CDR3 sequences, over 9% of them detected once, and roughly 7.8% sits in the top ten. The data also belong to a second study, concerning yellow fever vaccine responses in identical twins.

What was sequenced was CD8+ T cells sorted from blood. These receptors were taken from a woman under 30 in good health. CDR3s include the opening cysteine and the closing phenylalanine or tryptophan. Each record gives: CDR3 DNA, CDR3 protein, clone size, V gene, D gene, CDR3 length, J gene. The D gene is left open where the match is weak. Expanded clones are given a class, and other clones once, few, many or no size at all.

CDR3nt: NA; CDR3aa: CASSPSGPAYNEQFF; abundance: few; v_gene: TRBV7-7; d_gene: NA; len: 15; j_gene: TRBJ2-1
CDR3nt: TGTGCCAGCAGCTTGCGAGAGCCATCGAACACTGAAGCTTTCTTT; CDR3aa: CASSLREPSNTEAFF; abundance: few; v_gene: TRBV5-5; d_gene: NA; len: 15; j_gene: TRBJ1-1
CDR3nt: TGTGCCAGCAGCTCGTCCGGGACAGGCACCGACAATGAGCAGTTCTTC; CDR3aa: CASSSSGTGTDNEQFF; abundance: NA; v_gene: TRBV13; d_gene: TRBD1; len: 16; j_gene: TRBJ2-1
CDR3nt: TGTGCCAGCAGCGAGGTAACGAACACTGAAGCTTTCTTT; CDR3aa: CASSEVTNTEAFF; abundance: many; v_gene: TRBV9; d_gene: NA; len: 13; j_gene: TRBJ1-1
CDR3nt: TGTGCCATCAGTGAGTCAAAGCGGGAGTTCACAGATACGCAGTATTTT; CDR3aa: CAISESKREFTDTQYF; abundance: NA; v_gene: TRBV10-3; d_gene: TRBD2; len: 16; j_gene: TRBJ2-3
CDR3nt: TGTGCCAGCAGCTTGGGACTAGCGGGAGCAAGAGGGAATGAGCAGTTCTTC; CDR3aa: CASSLGLAGARGNEQFF; abundance: few; v_gene: TRBV5-5; d_gene: TRBD2; len: 17; j_gene: TRBJ2-1
CDR3nt: TGTGCCACCACCCAAGACGGTTATAGCGGGAAAAGGTACAATGAGCAGTTCTTC; CDR3aa: CATTQDGYSGKRYNEQFF; abundance: once; v_gene: TRBV3-1; d_gene: TRBD2; len: 18; j_gene: TRBJ2-1
CDR3nt: TGTGCCAGTAGCGCGGCCCTAGGTTACGAGCAGTACTTC; CDR3aa: CASSAALGYEQYF; abundance: few; v_gene: TRBV27; d_gene: NA; len: 13; j_gene: TRBJ2-7
CDR3nt: TGTGCCAGCAGTTTCGCGGGAACCCACTTGGGTACAGATACGCAGTATTTT; CDR3aa: CASSFAGTHLGTDTQYF; abundance: NA; v_gene: TRBV6-5; d_gene: NA; len: 17; j_gene: TRBJ2-3
CDR3nt: TGCAGTGCTGTCCCCCAGGGGTTTAGCGGGAGAAACTACGAGCAGTACTTC; CDR3aa: CSAVPQGFSGRNYEQYF; abundance: few; v_gene: TRBV20-1; d_gene: TRBD2; len: 17; j_gene: TRBJ2-7
CDR3nt: TGTGCCAGCAGCCAAGAGGAGGAGTCGGTCTATGGCTACACCTTC; CDR3aa: CASSQEEESVYGYTF; abundance: NA; v_gene: TRBV14; d_gene: NA; len: 15; j_gene: TRBJ1-2
CDR3nt: TGCAGTGCTAGAGCCCCGAAGCCCGACCAGGGGGCTCCCTACGAGCAGTACTTC; CDR3aa: CSARAPKPDQGAPYEQYF; abundance: many; v_gene: TRBV20-1; d_gene: TRBD1; len: 18; j_gene: TRBJ2-7
CDR3nt: TGCGCCAGCAGCCAAGCCGGGACAGGGTATAATTCACCCCTCCACTTT; CDR3aa: CASSQAGTGYNSPLHF; abundance: NA; v_gene: TRBV4-1; d_gene: TRBD1; len: 16; j_gene: TRBJ1-6
CDR3nt: TGTGCCAGCACCGGATCCCAAGAAAAACTGTTTTTT; CDR3aa: CASTGSQEKLFF; abundance: NA; v_gene: TRBV2; d_gene: NA; len: 12; j_gene: TRBJ1-4
CDR3nt: TGCAGCGGGGTTGCCGGGTGGCGGACTTCAGCTTTCTTT; CDR3aa: CSGVAGWRTSAFF; abundance: NA; v_gene: TRBV29-1; d_gene: NA; len: 13; j_gene: TRBJ1-1
CDR3nt: TGCGCCAGCAGCTTGGTTGGGACCTCCTACGAGCAGTACTTC; CDR3aa: CASSLVGTSYEQYF; abundance: many; v_gene: TRBV5-1; d_gene: NA; len: 14; j_gene: TRBJ2-7
CDR3nt: TGTGCCACCTCAGAGCACAATGAGCAGTTCTTC; CDR3aa: CATSEHNEQFF; abundance: many; v_gene: TRBV15; d_gene: NA; len: 11; j_gene: TRBJ2-1
CDR3nt: TGCGCCAGCAGCGCGGACTCTTATTACGAGCAGTACTTC; CDR3aa: CASSADSYYEQYF; abundance: few; v_gene: TRBV5-1; d_gene: NA; len: 13; j_gene: TRBJ2-7
CDR3nt: TGCGCCAGCAGCTTGAGGGGACAGGGCCGGATCTACGAGCAGTACTTC; CDR3aa: CASSLRGQGRIYEQYF; abundance: NA; v_gene: TRBV5-1; d_gene: TRBD1; len: 16; j_gene: TRBJ2-7
CDR3nt: TGTGCCACCAGTGCCGGAGGGATTGAAGCTTTCTTT; CDR3aa: CATSAGGIEAFF; abundance: NA; v_gene: TRBV24-1; d_gene: NA; len: 12; j_gene: TRBJ1-1
CDR3nt: TGCAGTGCTAGAGATGTGAGCGGGGGGCCAATGCAGTACTTC; CDR3aa: CSARDVSGGPMQYF; abundance: many; v_gene: TRBV20-1; d_gene: TRBD2; len: 14; j_gene: TRBJ2-5
CDR3nt: TGTGCCACCAGCAGAGATATAAGCGGGCCGAGCTCCTACAATGAGCAGTTCTTC; CDR3aa: CATSRDISGPSSYNEQFF; abundance: NA; v_gene: TRBV15; d_gene: NA; len: 18; j_gene: TRBJ2-1
CDR3nt: TGTGCCAGCAGCATCAGTTTTCATGAGCAGTTCTTC; CDR3aa: CASSISFHEQFF; abundance: NA; v_gene: TRBV12-3/TRBV12-4; d_gene: NA; len: 12; j_gene: TRBJ2-1
CDR3nt: TGTGCCAGCAGCCAACACCTTCCCCCGAGGAGGAATGAGCAGTTCTTC; CDR3aa: CASSQHLPPRRNEQFF; abundance: NA; v_gene: TRBV13; d_gene: NA; len: 16; j_gene: TRBJ2-1
CDR3nt: TGTGCCGCCTCCCCAAGGGGGTCTAGCACAGATACGCAGTATTTT; CDR3aa: CAASPRGSSTDTQYF; abundance: few; v_gene: TRBV7-8; d_gene: NA; len: 15; j_gene: TRBJ2-3
CDR3nt: TGTGCCAGCAGTGGGACGGTCGCGAACACCGGGGAGCTGTTTTTT; CDR3aa: CASSGTVANTGELFF; abundance: few; v_gene: TRBV2; d_gene: NA; len: 15; j_gene: TRBJ2-2
CDR3nt: TGTGCCAGCAGCTTAGACAGGGGTGGAAGCACAGATACGCAGTATTTT; CDR3aa: CASSLDRGGSTDTQYF; abundance: few; v_gene: TRBV11-2; d_gene: NA; len: 16; j_gene: TRBJ2-3
CDR3nt: TGCAGCGTTGTTGGTCGGGACGGGACCGCGGCTTTCTTT; CDR3aa: CSVVGRDGTAAFF; abundance: many; v_gene: TRBV29-1; d_gene: NA; len: 13; j_gene: TRBJ1-1
CDR3nt: TGTGCCAGCAGGGAGCAGGGCCCCGAAAAACTGTTTTTT; CDR3aa: CASREQGPEKLFF; abundance: NA; v_gene: TRBV7-9; d_gene: NA; len: 13; j_gene: TRBJ1-4
CDR3nt: TGTGCCAGCACCGACCCCAGCGCCACAGATACGCAGTATTTT; CDR3aa: CASTDPSATDTQYF; abundance: NA; v_gene: TRBV25-1; d_gene: NA; len: 14; j_gene: TRBJ2-3
CDR3nt: TGTGCCAGTACCACAAGGACCAGGGGAACACACGGGGAGCTGTTTTTT; CDR3aa: CASTTRTRGTHGELFF; abundance: NA; v_gene: TRBV19; d_gene: NA; len: 16; j_gene: TRBJ2-2
CDR3nt: TGTGCCACCAGCAGACCACAGGGGGCTGATGGCTACACCTTC; CDR3aa: CATSRPQGADGYTF; abundance: NA; v_gene: TRBV15; d_gene: TRBD1; len: 14; j_gene: TRBJ1-2
CDR3nt: TGTGCCAGCAGTTTAGGGAGGGACAGTGAAAAACTGTTTTTT; CDR3aa: CASSLGRDSEKLFF; abundance: few; v_gene: TRBV27; d_gene: TRBD1; len: 14; j_gene: TRBJ1-4
CDR3nt: TGTGCCAGCAGTAGGTCTAGCGGGAGTTGGGACCGCTACGAGCAGTACTTC; CDR3aa: CASSRSSGSWDRYEQYF; abundance: many; v_gene: TRBV28; d_gene: TRBD2; len: 17; j_gene: TRBJ2-7
CDR3nt: TGTGCCAGCAGAAAAAGCCCCGACACCGGGGAGCTGTTTTTT; CDR3aa: CASRKSPDTGELFF; abundance: few; v_gene: TRBV7-9; d_gene: NA; len: 14; j_gene: TRBJ2-2
CDR3nt: TGTGCCAGCAGCTTTTACGAGCGGGGGAGGGGTGAGCAGTTCTTC; CDR3aa: CASSFYERGRGEQFF; abundance: NA; v_gene: TRBV7-8; d_gene: TRBD2; len: 15; j_gene: TRBJ2-1
CDR3nt: TGTGCCAGCAGCTTAGGTGCTCTAGCTGTGAATGAGCAGTTCTTC; CDR3aa: CASSLGALAVNEQFF; abundance: few; v_gene: TRBV7-6; d_gene: NA; len: 15; j_gene: TRBJ2-1
CDR3nt: TGTGCCAGCAGTTGGGGCACCTTC; CDR3aa: CASSWGTF; abundance: many; v_gene: TRBV12-3/TRBV12-4; d_gene: NA; len: 8; j_gene: TRBJ1-2
CDR3nt: TGTGCCAGCAGCCAAGAGAAGACAGCAGGCGGGGTCTTTTTT; CDR3aa: CASSQEKTAGGVFF; abundance: few; v_gene: TRBV14; d_gene: NA; len: 14; j_gene: TRBJ2-2
CDR3nt: TGTGCCAGCATGGGGGCAGACACAGATACGCAGTATTTT; CDR3aa: CASMGADTDTQYF; abundance: few; v_gene: TRBV27; d_gene: NA; len: 13; j_gene: TRBJ2-3
CDR3nt: TGTGCCAGCAGTGAAACGGGCCCCCAAGAGACCCAGTACTTC; CDR3aa: CASSETGPQETQYF; abundance: few; v_gene: TRBV2; d_gene: NA; len: 14; j_gene: TRBJ2-5
CDR3nt: TGTGCCAGCAGAGAAACCGGGACTAGCTTTACCGGGGAGCTGTTTTTT; CDR3aa: CASRETGTSFTGELFF; abundance: few; v_gene: TRBV28; d_gene: TRBD2; len: 16; j_gene: TRBJ2-2
CDR3nt: TGCGCCAGCAGCGTACTTGCCGGGAGTTACGAGCAGTACTTC; CDR3aa: CASSVLAGSYEQYF; abundance: few; v_gene: TRBV5-1; d_gene: NA; len: 14; j_gene: TRBJ2-7
CDR3nt: TGCAGTGCTAGGTACCGGGACAGCGGCAATAGCAATCAGCCCCAGCATTTT; CDR3aa: CSARYRDSGNSNQPQHF; abundance: few; v_gene: TRBV20-1; d_gene: TRBD1; len: 17; j_gene: TRBJ1-5
CDR3nt: TGTGCCAGCAGTGAATTATATAGCAATCAGCCCCAGCATTTT; CDR3aa: CASSELYSNQPQHF; abundance: NA; v_gene: TRBV25-1; d_gene: NA; len: 14; j_gene: TRBJ1-5
CDR3nt: TGCGCCAGCAGCTCCGGGTGGGAAGACACTGAAGCTTTCTTT; CDR3aa: CASSSGWEDTEAFF; abundance: many; v_gene: TRBV5-1; d_gene: NA; len: 14; j_gene: TRBJ1-1
CDR3nt: TGTGCCAGCAGCGTCGGGACAGGGGCAACTAATGAAAAACTGTTTTTT; CDR3aa: CASSVGTGATNEKLFF; abundance: NA; v_gene: TRBV7-9; d_gene: TRBD1; len: 16; j_gene: TRBJ1-4
CDR3nt: TGCAGCGTCACCTGGACGGACAACTACGAGCAGTACTTC; CDR3aa: CSVTWTDNYEQYF; abundance: NA; v_gene: TRBV29-1; d_gene: NA; len: 13; j_gene: TRBJ2-7
CDR3nt: TGTGCCAGCAGCAAAACCGGGACTAGCGGGAGACCCGAGCAGTTCTTC; CDR3aa: CASSKTGTSGRPEQFF; abundance: NA; v_gene: TRBV5-6; d_gene: TRBD2; len: 16; j_gene: TRBJ2-1
CDR3nt: TGTGCCAGCAGTCTCCTCCGATCGGATACGCAGTATTTT; CDR3aa: CASSLLRSDTQYF; abundance: NA; v_gene: TRBV12-3/TRBV12-4; d_gene: NA; len: 13; j_gene: TRBJ2-3
CDR3nt: TGTGCCAGCAGTACGAGCAGGGCACCCTACAATGAGCAGTTCTTC; CDR3aa: CASSTSRAPYNEQFF; abundance: few; v_gene: TRBV27; d_gene: NA; len: 15; j_gene: TRBJ2-1
CDR3nt: TGTGCCAGCAGCGTAGGGACTAGCGGGAGTTATGAGCAGTTCTTC; CDR3aa: CASSVGTSGSYEQFF; abundance: few; v_gene: TRBV9; d_gene: TRBD2; len: 15; j_gene: TRBJ2-1
CDR3nt: TGTGCCACCAGCAGGGACCGACTAGCGTGGGAATACGAGCAGTACTTC; CDR3aa: CATSRDRLAWEYEQYF; abundance: NA; v_gene: TRBV15; d_gene: TRBD2; len: 16; j_gene: TRBJ2-7
CDR3nt: TGTGCCAGCAGCTTCGCGTTTGACTCCTGGGAGCTGCTTTTT; CDR3aa: CASSFAFDSWELLF; abundance: NA; v_gene: TRBV5-4; d_gene: NA; len: 14; j_gene: TRBJ2-2
CDR3nt: TGTGCCAGCAGTAACGGCGGAGGGGGGACCGGGCAGTACTTC; CDR3aa: CASSNGGGGTGQYF; abundance: NA; v_gene: TRBV27; d_gene: NA; len: 14; j_gene: TRBJ2-7